These 16 T cell receptor beta chains were sequenced from one sample in a study of shared clonotypes between healthy human individuals. Profiling relied on immunoSEQ multiplex PCR, and the TCRdb table lists in-frame clones only, not all of them. Of around 2.5 million clones listed, approximately 94% were seen once; the top ten hold approximately 0.36%. Sequenced input: naive CD4+ T cells from PBMCs. Indicated subset: CD45RA+ positively selected. These receptors were taken from a man between 18 and 35 years old in good health. Some clones in this sample may be carry-over from other donors' samples.

This chain uses TRBV11-3 with TRBJ2-3; D is uncertain. In germline, CDR1 is SGHNT, CDR2 YENEEA. CDR3 length: 16 amino acids. The V and J ends lost 1 base and 4 bases respectively, with 15 bases between them. In DNA form, the CDR3 reads TGTGCCAGCAGCTTAGGGGTAAATAAGGTTGCAGATACGCAGTATTTT. Translated, it gives CASSLGVNKVADTQYF.

The V gene is TRBV6-6, the J gene TRBJ2-4, with 9 bases identical to TRBD1. V gave up 8 bases and J gave up 1 base; unmatched junction bases: 3. This CDR3 is built from 14 residues. The germline V gene has CDR1 MNHNY and CDR2 SVGAGI (reference sequence). CDR3: CASRTGDAKNIQYF. The DNA of the CDR3 is TGTGCCAGCCGGACAGGGGATGCCAAAAACATTCAGTACTTC.

The V gene is TRBV19, the J gene TRBJ2-5, with D possibly called TRBD1 or TRBD2 (5 bases each). V was cut by 9 bases and J by 7 bases, with 30 bases left in between. This CDR3 is built from 17 residues. Germline V CDR1 and CDR2: LNHDA, SQIVND (reference sequence). Here the CDR3 reads CARPHKWVGENGGTQYF. CDR3 bases: TGTGCCAGACCGCATAAGTGGGTAGGGGAGAATGGTGGGACCCAGTACTTC.

The rearrangement uses TRBV7-2 and TRBJ1-5; possibly TRBD1 for D (5 bases). CDR1 is SGHTA, CDR2 FQGNSA, per germline. CDR3 size: 17 residues. V was shortened by 5 bases and J by 6 bases, with 23 bases between the two germline ends. The CDR3 loop reads CASSHLQGSGTSQPQHF. The CDR3, as DNA: TGTGCCAGCAGCCACCTGCAGGGTTCGGGAACGAGTCAGCCCCAGCATTTT.

The chain couples TRBV4-1 to TRBJ2-1, with 7 bases fitting TRBD2. CDR3 length equals 15 residues. Trimming removed 4 bases from V and 7 bases from J; junction bases left unmatched: 10. Germline CDR1 MGHRA, CDR2 YSYEKL. The DNA for the CDR3 is TGCGCCAGCAGCCCCACCGGTACTAGCGTGAATGAGCAGTTCTTC. It is translated as CASSPTGTSVNEQFF.

This clone was counted between two and nine times. Germline is not matched at one junction end, which may reflect a read error. The rearrangement links TRBV3-1 (or the pseudogene TRBV3-2) to TRBJ2-7; the D gene is possibly TRBD2 (6 bases). There are 9 residues in the CDR3. Germline CDR1 LGHDT, CDR2 YNNKEL (reference sequence). In DNA, the CDR3 is TGTGCCAGCATAGGGACTCATCTCTTC. It yields the protein CASIGTHLF.

The chain recombines TRBV29-1 with TRBJ2-1, with D unclear. The CDR3 covers 15 residues. CDR1 and CDR2 (germline): SQVTM, ANQGSEA. Trimming pared 8 bases from V and 1 base from J, leaving 18 bases between. The CDR3 is CSSKGTEFSYNEQFF. For the CDR3, the DNA is TGCAGCAGTAAGGGAACAGAATTTTCCTACAATGAGCAGTTCTTC.

This clone was observed once. Other DNA sequences from this sample encode an identical CDR3 as well. The V and J genes are TRBV6-1 and TRBJ2-6, with D uncertain. The germline CDR1 and CDR2 sequences are MNHNS and SASEGT. CDR3 length: 14 amino acids. The germline V and J ends were trimmed by 4 bases and 0 bases, with 4 bases remaining between them. CDR3 region: CASSASSGANVLTF. The CDR3, as DNA: TGTGCCAGCAGTGCGTCCTCTGGGGCCAACGTCCTGACTTTC.

The CDR3 DNA sequence: TGCGCCAGCAGCCATCCGGCGCTAGCGGGAGGGCTCACCGGGGAGCTGTTTTTT. Its translation: CASSHPALAGGLTGELFF. This chain joins TRBV4-1 and TRBJ2-2; the match to TRBD2 covers 12 bases. The V gene's germline CDR1 is MGHRA and CDR2 YSYEKL. The CDR3 runs 18 residues. With V trimmed by 3 bases and J by 4 bases, 9 bases remained unmatched.

V and J are TRBV4-1 and TRBJ2-5; no clear D. CDR3 length: 16 amino acids. In germline, CDR1 is MGHRA, CDR2 YSYEKL. The V end lost 0 bases, the J end lost 0 bases, and 11 bases lay between the germline ends. CDR3 amino acids: CASSQEAQAYQETQYF. CDR3 in DNA: TGCGCCAGCAGCCAAGAAGCGCAGGCCTACCAAGAGACCCAGTACTTC.

The V gene is TRBV5-1, the J gene TRBJ2-7; maybe TRBD2 (7 bases). The CDR3 length is 19 residues. V was trimmed by 3 bases and J by 1 base, leaving 26 bases between them. Germline CDR1 SGHRS, CDR2 YFSETQ. The CDR3 spells CASSSNPVGGGVPSYEQYF. In nucleotides, the CDR3 is TGCGCCAGCAGCTCGAACCCAGTGGGAGGGGGGGTTCCGTCCTACGAGCAGTACTTC. Full variable domain (missing parts from reference TRBV5-1 and TRBJ2-7): KAGVTQTPRYLIKTRGQQVTLSCSPISGHRSVSWYQQTPGQGLQFLFEYFSETQRNKGNFPGRFSGRQFSNSRSEMNVSTLELGDSALYLCASSSNPVGGGVPSYEQYFGPGTRLTVT.

V is TRBV4-2 and J is TRBJ1-4, with D possibly matching TRBD1 (5 bases). Germline V gives CDR1 LGHNA, CDR2 YNFKEQ. This CDR3 is 15 amino acids long. V lost 0 bases, J lost 6 bases, and 11 bases lay in between. The CDR3 reads CASSQERQTYEKLFF. CDR3 sequence (DNA): TGTGCCAGCAGCCAAGAAAGACAGACCTATGAAAAACTGTTTTTT.

The CDR3 here is CASSSYYSGRAYEQYF. CDR3 bases: TGTGCCAGCAGTTCATATTATAGCGGGAGGGCCTACGAGCAGTACTTC. V and J are TRBV27 and TRBJ2-7; 11 positions match TRBD2. Germline trimming cut 4 bases from V and 2 bases from J; bases unmatched to any gene: 7. Germline CDR1 MNHEY, CDR2 SMNVEV (reference sequence). There are 16 residues in the CDR3.

The chain uses TRBV29-1 and TRBJ1-1, with TRBD1 matching over 8 bases. Trimming at V came to 7 bases and at J to 5 bases, leaving 9 bases not matched to a gene. CDR3 length: 13 amino acids. Germline V gives CDR1 SQVTM, CDR2 ANQGSEA. CDR3 region: CSAATGGGTEAFF. As DNA, the CDR3 is TGCAGCGCCGCAACAGGGGGGGGGACTGAAGCTTTCTTT.

The rearrangement uses TRBV6-1 and TRBJ1-5; TRBD1 agrees at 7 bases. Germline lookup yields CDR1 MNHNS and CDR2 SASEGT. The CDR3 runs to 15 residues. V shed 6 bases and J 0 bases; nucleotides not matched to a gene: 5. CDR3 loop: CASRRTGYSNQPQHF. CDR3 DNA: TGTGCCAGCAGAAGGACAGGCTATAGCAATCAGCCCCAGCATTTT.

The genes are TRBV7-2 and TRBJ2-5; 7 nucleotides align to TRBD2. The CDR3 runs to 15 residues. CDR1 is SGHTA and CDR2 is FQGNSA in the germline V gene. The V gene end was trimmed by 5 bases and the J gene end by 5 bases; junction bases not matched to a gene: 11. The CDR3 DNA reads TGTGCCAGCAGCCCCTGGGGGGAGGGTTTGGAGACCCAGTACTTC. Translated: CASSPWGEGLETQYF.